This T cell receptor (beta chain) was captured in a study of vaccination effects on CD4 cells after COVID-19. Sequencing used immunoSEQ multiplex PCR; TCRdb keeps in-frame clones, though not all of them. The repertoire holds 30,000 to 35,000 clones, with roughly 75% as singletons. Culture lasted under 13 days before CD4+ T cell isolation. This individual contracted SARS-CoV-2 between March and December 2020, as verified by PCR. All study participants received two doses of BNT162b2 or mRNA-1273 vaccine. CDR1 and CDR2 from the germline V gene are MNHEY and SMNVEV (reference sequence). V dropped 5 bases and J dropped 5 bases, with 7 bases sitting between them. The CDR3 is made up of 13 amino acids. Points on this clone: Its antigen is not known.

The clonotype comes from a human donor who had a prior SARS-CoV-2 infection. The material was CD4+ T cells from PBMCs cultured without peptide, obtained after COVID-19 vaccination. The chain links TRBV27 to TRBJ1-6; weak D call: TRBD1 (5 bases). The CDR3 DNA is TGTGCCAGCAGTGACAGAGATAATTCACCCCTCCACTTT. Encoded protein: CASSDRDNSPLHF.